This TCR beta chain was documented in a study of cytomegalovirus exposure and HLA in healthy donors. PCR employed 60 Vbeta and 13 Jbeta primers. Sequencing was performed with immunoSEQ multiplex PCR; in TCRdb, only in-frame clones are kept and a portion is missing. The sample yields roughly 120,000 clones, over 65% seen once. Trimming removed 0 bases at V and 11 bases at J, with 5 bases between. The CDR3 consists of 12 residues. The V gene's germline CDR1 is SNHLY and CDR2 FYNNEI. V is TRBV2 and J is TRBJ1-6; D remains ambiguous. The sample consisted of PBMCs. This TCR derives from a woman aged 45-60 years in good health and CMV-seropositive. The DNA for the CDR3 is TGTGCCAGCAGTGAAGCGTATCCACCCCTCCACTTT. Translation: CASSEAYPPLHF.